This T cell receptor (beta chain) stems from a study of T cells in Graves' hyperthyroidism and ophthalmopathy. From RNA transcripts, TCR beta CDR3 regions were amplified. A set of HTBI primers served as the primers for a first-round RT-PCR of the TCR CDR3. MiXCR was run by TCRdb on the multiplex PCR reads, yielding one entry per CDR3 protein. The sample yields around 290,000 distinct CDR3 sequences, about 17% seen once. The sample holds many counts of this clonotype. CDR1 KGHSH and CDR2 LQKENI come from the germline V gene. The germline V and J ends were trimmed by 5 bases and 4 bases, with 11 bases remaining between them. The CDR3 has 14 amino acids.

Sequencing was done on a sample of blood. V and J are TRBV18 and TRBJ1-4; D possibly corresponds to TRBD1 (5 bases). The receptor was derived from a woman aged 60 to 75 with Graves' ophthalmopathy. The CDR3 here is CASSEGTGNEKLFF. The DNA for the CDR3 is TGTGCCAGCTCAGAAGGGACGGGTAATGAAAAACTGTTTTTT.